This T cell receptor (beta chain) came from a study of beta chain features in type 1 diabetes (dated by TCRdb to 2017 to 2018). Background on the whole study: No differences in mean age, gender distribution, total cell number or subset yield were found between patients and healthy donors. A total of about 100 million sorted cells were examined across all samples, and RNA yield correlated strongly with the number of cells per subset. In the study, recently diagnosed type 1 diabetes patients and matched healthy donors were compared on the TCRB repertoires of their sorted circulating CD4+ T cell subsets. Whereas all 30 or so donors provided naive and central memory subsets, regulatory and stem cell-like memory subsets were isolated from just 8 patients and roughly 8 healthy donors. Study-wide conclusions, independent of this receptor: Naive, central memory and regulatory TCRB repertoires appeared to be more similar among patients than among healthy donors. Patients with type 1 diabetes made fewer insertions and deleted more nucleotides at VDJ recombination sites, implying thymic rearrangement abnormalities. Shorter templates might have been favored by PCR, but patient and control samples were amplified and corrected together, so both groups would have been affected equally by any skew. Because the HLA sub-analyses included only small numbers of individuals, any influence of HLA type on TCRB rearrangement was left unresolved. In all four CD4+ subsets, TCRB CDR3 length was moderately but significantly shorter in type 1 diabetes patients. Because cDNA rather than genomic DNA was sequenced, highly expressing activated cells could have been over-represented, although no difference in activation and CD3 levels was found between groups.

A single peripheral blood draw of about 116 mL on average was collected from each donor into heparinised tubes. A BD FACSAria II and a panel including CD45RO, CCR7, CD25, CD127, CD95 and CD27 were used to sort naive, central memory, regulatory and stem cell-like memory CD4+ T cells. A purity above 95% was achieved for all sorted populations. PBMCs were isolated immediately by Lymphoprep density gradient centrifugation and stained directly without culture. Samples were stained and sorted in pairs, with one healthy donor and one patient per experiment, so that batch effects were minimized. The cysteine opens and the phenylalanine closes a CDR3 of 15 amino acids. The retained sequence is limited to the CDR3, 45 bases, with the frame set at the first base. The germline V gene specifies SGHNT as CDR1 and YENEEA as CDR2. Trimming takes 4 bases from V and 0 bases from J, and the germline ends sit 11 bases apart.

This clone has a handful of counts. Its antigen specificity is not known. The sample holds no much larger clone one base away, and base qualities are not on file. All of the isolated RNA was reverse transcribed with the High Capacity cDNA Reverse Transcription Kit, so expressed TCRB transcripts were sequenced. Deep immunoSEQ sequencing was applied to naive, central memory and regulatory T cell samples, giving an average of approximately 3.8 million total reads per sample. Sorted cells were lysed in RLT buffer, and RNA was extracted using DNase-treated RNeasy Micro or Mini kits according to cell number. Each cell subset was processed separately to prevent cross-contamination, with patient and healthy donor samples processed together. The immunoSEQ multiplex PCR was used to amplify TCRB sequences from cDNA, yielding 87-bp fragments that span the CDR3 region. The amplicons were sequenced using the Illumina HiSeq platform. The source study handled its data this way. PCR bias was corrected computationally using synthetic template baselines, and reads within Hamming distance 2 were collapsed, with unmergeable singletons discarded. Reads were aligned against IMGT to assign V, D and J genes, CDR3 length and insertions or deletions at six rearrangement sites. Clonotype counts were normalized to sorted cell number within each subset before computing true diversity and Gini coefficients with the tcR R package. The overlap coefficient, calculated on TCRB nucleotide sequences, was used to quantify repertoire sharing. TCRdb retrieved this table from immuneACCESS and kept in-frame rearrangements only. Not all clones are present; in checked studies, unresolved V genes account for under half, and no reason is known for the remainder. V, J and clone size are taken as reported in that table, and D and trimming were inferred from the DNA itself. The sample table lists about 160,000 clones, 9% of them with a count of one. About 0.75% of the sample is in the top ten clones.

This receptor was taken from a woman in her twenties or thirties with type 1 diabetes. The specimen was central memory CD4+ T cells from blood. The rearranged segments are TRBV11-3 and TRBJ2-3, with TRBD2 as a weak D call on 6 bases. The CDR3 region: CASSSAGFSTDTQYF. The DNA sequence is TGTGCCAGCAGCTCGGCGGGGTTTAGCACAGATACGCAGTATTTT.